Listed below are T cell receptor beta chains from one sample, sequenced in a study of blood T cell repertoires in COVID-19. Produced via immunoSEQ multiplex PCR; TCRdb's table is partial and in-frame only. The sample holds roughly 220,000 clones, about four fifths seen once. Sequencing used PBMCs or T cells enriched from blood (not recorded which). Receptor source: a woman between 40 and 55 years old with acute COVID-19. CDR3s include the opening cysteine and the closing phenylalanine or tryptophan. D genes are given only for firm matches. Expanded clones are given a class, and other clones once, few, many or no size at all.

>NA|NA|TRBV6-5|TRBJ2-5
TGTGCCAGCAGTCGGGGGTTAAGGGAGACCCAGTACTTC
CASSRGLRETQYF
>TRBD1|NA|TRBV4-1|TRBJ2-2
TGCGCCAGCAGCACGACAGGGGGAAACACCGGGGAGCTGTTTTTT
CASSTTGGNTGELFF
>TRBD1|NA|TRBV29-1|TRBJ1-1
TGCAGCGTCGGAGGCTCCACGGGACAGGGTGTTGGGACTGAAGCTTTCTTT
CSVGGSTGQGVGTEAFF
>TRBD2|NA|TRBV2|TRBJ2-4
TGTGCCAGCAGCAAAGTGACTAGCGGGAGGGGGAACATTCAGTACTTC
CASSKVTSGRGNIQYF
>TRBD2|NA|TRBV28|TRBJ2-1
TGTGCCAGCAGTTCCCGGACTAGCGGGAGATTACATGAGCAGTTCTTC
CASSSRTSGRLHEQFF
>TRBD2|NA|TRBV5-6|TRBJ2-3
TGTGCCAGCAGCCCTCGGACTAGCGGGGACACAGATACGCAGTATTTT
CASSPRTSGDTDTQYF
>NA|NA|TRBV30|TRBJ2-5
TGTGCCTGGAGTGTCCTCCGGGAGACCCAGTACTTC
CAWSVLRETQYF
>NA|NA|TRBV2|TRBJ1-2
TGTGCCAGCAGTAACAACTATGCGATCGGCTACACCTTC
CASSNNYAIGYTF
>TRBD1|NA|TRBV5-1|TRBJ1-1
TGCGCCAGCAGCTTAGATATTTGGGGGGACAGGGTCTCGTCTGAAGCTTTCTTT
CASSLDIWGDRVSSEAFF
>TRBD1|NA|TRBV7-2|TRBJ1-6
TGTGCCAGCAGCTACCGACAGGGTAATTCACCCCTCCACTTT
CASSYRQGNSPLHF
>TRBD2|NA|TRBV18|TRBJ2-3
TGTGCCAGCTCACCCCGGACTAGCGGGGGCGCTAGCACAGATACGCAGTATTTT
CASSPRTSGGASTDTQYF
>TRBD1|NA|TRBV7-8|TRBJ1-1
TGTGCCAGCAGCCTTAGAGGACAGGGATGGGGCACTGAAGCTTTCTTT
CASSLRGQGWGTEAFF
>TRBD1|NA|TRBV5-1|TRBJ2-1
TGCGCCAGCAGCCGTCGAACGGACAGGGTCTCCAATGAGCAGTTCTTC
CASSRRTDRVSNEQFF
>TRBD2|once|TRBV28|TRBJ2-5
TGTGCCAGCAGTTTTTTGGGGTTTTGGGCTAGCGGGAGGGCCACAGAGACCCAGTACTTC
CASSFLGFWASGRATETQYF
>NA|NA|TRBV5-1|TRBJ2-3
TGCGCCAGCAGCCGCGGGACAGCCTCGGATACGCAGTATTTT
CASSRGTASDTQYF
>NA|NA|TRBV18|TRBJ2-7
TGTGCCAGCTCGATATCTAGCGAGAATTACGAGCAGTACTTC
CASSISSENYEQYF
>TRBD1|NA|TRBV9|TRBJ2-1
TGTGCCAGCAGCGGTGGGACAGGGGACCACAATGAGCAGTTCTTC
CASSGGTGDHNEQFF
>TRBD1|NA|TRBV7-8|TRBJ1-6
TGTGCCAGCAGGCCGCAGGGGGGCTTGTATAATTCACCCCTCCACTTT
CASRPQGGLYNSPLHF
>TRBD1|NA|TRBV3-1/TRBV3-2|TRBJ1-2
TGTGCCAGCAGCCCCGCGACAGGGGGCGTCGGCTATGGCTACACCTTC
CASSPATGGVGYGYTF